This T cell receptor beta chain was captured in a study of T cells in Graves' hyperthyroidism and ophthalmopathy. Those patients with uncontrolled infection, other autoimmune disease, pregnancy or lactation were excluded. Findings and caveats of the study: The blood repertoire included most of the expanded thyroid clonotypes above 0.001. In validation, the model predicted ophthalmopathy. These predictions came a median roughly seven months before onset.

Researchers amplified the TCR beta CDR3 regions from RNA transcripts. An initial round of RT-PCR targeting the TCR CDR3 relied on the HTBI primer set. Each CDR3 protein gets one entry after TCRdb re-called the multiplex PCR reads with MiXCR. The sample shows about 660,000 distinct CDR3 sequences, 45% of them seen only once. The CDR3 loop spans 15 amino acids. Germline lookup yields CDR1 KGHDR and CDR2 SFDVKD. V shed 7 bases, J shed 4 bases, and the junction held 7 bases outside the gene matches. In its sample, this clonotype was seen once. What it binds is unknown. The J gene is TRBJ1-5, the V gene TRBV24-1, with TRBD1 identical over 9 bases. The material sequenced was peripheral blood or thyroid tissue (not recorded which). This sequence was found in an adult man with Graves' disease, either hyperthyroidism or ophthalmopathy (not recorded which). The CDR3 region has the DNA TGTGCCACCAGCTTAGGGGACAGGGCGAATCAGCCCCAGCATTTT. Residues: CATSLGDRANQPQHF.